These 22 T cell receptor beta chains came from one sample sequenced in a study of Tregs in tolerant kidney transplant recipients. The repertoire was sequenced with immunoSEQ multiplex PCR; TCRdb's copy has only in-frame clones and lacks some. Found here are about 240,000 clones, around 82% of them singletons; the top ten hold under 0.65%. The sequenced sample consisted of CD4+ T cells from blood. These receptor sequences come from a human donor in good health.

A few counts support this clone. This sequence joins TRBV2 and TRBJ1-2; D is possibly TRBD1 (6 bases). The V end was cut by 7 bases, the J end by 3 bases, with 12 bases between. Per the germline V gene, CDR1 is SNHLY and CDR2 is FYNNEI. The CDR3 has 13 residues. The CDR3 region has the DNA TGTGCCAGCACCTACAGGGTGGACTATGGCTACACCTTC. It yields the protein CASTYRVDYGYTF.

The chain recombines TRBV6-6 with TRBJ1-4, with 7 bases that match TRBD1. After removal of 7 bases from V and 2 bases from J, the junction contained 4 bases not matched to a gene. CDR1 and CDR2 from the germline V gene are MNHNY and SVGAGI (reference sequence). The CDR3 covers 14 residues. CDR3 coding DNA: TGTGCCAGCAAGTCACAGGGGACTAATGAAAAACTGTTTTTT. It translates to CASKSQGTNEKLFF.

V gene TRBV10-1 combines with J gene TRBJ1-1; unclear D gene. Deletions cut 11 bases from V and 0 bases from J, with 13 bases between. The CDR3 totals 13 residues. CDR1 and CDR2 (germline): WNHNN, SYGVQD (reference sequence). The CDR3 sequence: CASQPGLNTEAFF. The CDR3 DNA follows: TGCGCCTCGCAGCCAGGTTTGAACACTGAAGCTTTCTTT.

V gene TRBV11-3 combines with J gene TRBJ2-3; the D gene is possibly TRBD2 (7 bases). Germline V CDR1 and CDR2: SGHNT, YENEEA. The CDR3 length is 17 residues. V was clipped by 1 base and J by 1 base, with 15 bases between them. CDR3 protein: CASSLGRGGGRTDTQYF. The DNA of the CDR3 is TGTGCCAGCAGCTTAGGAAGGGGGGGCGGTCGCACAGATACGCAGTATTTT.

The V gene is TRBV5-1, the J gene TRBJ2-5, with a weak D call TRBD2 (6 bases). Between the trimmed V and J ends, which lost 0 bases and 4 bases, there was a span of 16 bases. The CDR3 contains 16 residues. Germline loops: CDR1 SGHRS, CDR2 YFSETQ. This CDR3 reads CASSLAPAGGGETQYF. CDR3 bases: TGCGCCAGCAGCTTGGCACCGGCTGGGGGAGGAGAGACCCAGTACTTC.

The chain combines TRBV7-9 with TRBJ2-7; 8 nucleotides agree with TRBD1. Per the germline V gene, CDR1 is SEHNR and CDR2 is FQNEAQ (reference sequence). This CDR3 has 16 residues. After removal of 2 bases from V and 2 bases from J, the junction contained 8 bases not matched to a gene. CDR3 residues: CASSLTTWTGTYEQYF. CDR3 sequence (DNA): TGTGCCAGCAGCTTAACAACCTGGACAGGGACCTACGAGCAGTACTTC.

J is TRBJ2-7 and V is TRBV5-1; no definite D call. Deletions cut 0 bases from V and 5 bases from J, with 15 bases between. The CDR3 extends over 15 amino acids. Germline V gene lookup returns CDR1 SGHRS and CDR2 YFSETQ. The CDR3 DNA reads as TGCGCCAGCAGCTTGGCTCCCCAATCAGTCCACGAGCAGTACTTC. This translates into CASSLAPQSVHEQYF.

This clone was detected only once. The gene calls are TRBV2 and TRBJ1-2, with 8 bases fitting TRBD1. V trimming: 2 bases; J trimming: 14 bases; junction bases outside the gene matches: 7. The CDR3 length is 12 residues. Germline V lookup: CDR1 SNHLY, CDR2 FYNNEI. CDR3 sequence: CASSEWTGFNTF. Here the CDR3 DNA reads TGTGCCAGCAGTGAATGGACAGGGTTTAATACCTTC.

The count of this clone is one. V is TRBV2 and J is TRBJ1-5, with D possibly TRBD1 on 5 matching bases. V shed 4 bases and J shed 3 bases, with 13 bases lying between them. The CDR3 is 15 residues long. The germline CDR1 and CDR2 sequences are SNHLY and FYNNEI. Here the CDR3 reads CASSVSGGVNQPQHF. The CDR3 DNA is TGTGCCAGCAGTGTTTCGGGGGGAGTCAATCAGCCCCAGCATTTT. Supplemented by reference TRBV2 and TRBJ1-5, the full variable domain reads EPEVTQTPSHQVTQMGQEVILRCVPISNHLYFYWYRQILGQKVEFLVSFYNNEISEKSEIFDDQFSVERPDGSNFTLKIRSTKLEDSAMYFCASSVSGGVNQPQHFGDGTRLSIL.

The J gene is TRBJ2-7, the V gene TRBV6-1; no reliable D call. The CDR3 length is 14 residues. CDR1 is MNHNS and CDR2 is SASEGT in the germline V gene. The ends were cut back, 8 bases at V and 0 bases at J, with 14 bases in the middle. For the CDR3, the DNA is TGTGCCAGCGCCGCCATGGGATTCTCCTACGAGCAGTACTTC. Protein: CASAAMGFSYEQYF.

The chain combines TRBV5-1 with TRBJ2-7; either TRBD1 or TRBD2 may fit D (5 bases each). The V end lost 1 base, the J end lost 1 base, and 15 bases lay between the germline ends. The germline V gene has CDR1 SGHRS and CDR2 YFSETQ. This CDR3 has 16 residues. For the CDR3, the DNA is TGCGCCAGCAGCTTGACGGGGCAGGGACCATCCTACGAGCAGTACTTC. It translates to CASSLTGQGPSYEQYF.

The chain couples TRBV20-1 to TRBJ2-7; D ambiguous. Germline assignment: CDR1 DFQATT and CDR2 SNEGSKA (reference sequence). The CDR3 spans 11 residues. The germline V and J ends were trimmed by 1 base and 3 bases, with 4 bases remaining between them. CDR3 sequence: CSARAGYEQYF. The CDR3 DNA sequence: TGCAGTGCTAGAGCGGGCTACGAGCAGTACTTC.

The chain employs TRBV14 and TRBJ2-3; 7 bases are a match to TRBD2. V lost 1 base to trimming and J lost 0 bases; unmatched junction nucleotides: 1. This CDR3 is built from 15 residues. The germline V gene encodes CDR1 SGHDN and CDR2 FVKESK. The CDR3 protein is CASSQGLASTDTQYF. CDR3 DNA: TGTGCCAGCAGCCAAGGACTAGCTAGCACAGATACGCAGTATTTT. The full variable domain, in which reference TRBV14 and TRBJ2-3 provide the parts outside the CDR3, is EAGVTQFPSHSVIEKGQTVTLRCDPISGHDNLYWYRRVMGKEIKFLLHFVKESKQDESGMPNNRFLAERTGGTYSTLKVQPAELEDSGVYFCASSQGLASTDTQYFGPGTRLTVL.

Concerning this clone itself: The same CDR3 can be traced to other DNA sequences in this sample. The rearrangement joins TRBV11-3 to TRBJ2-7; no reliable D call. CDR1 is SGHNT and CDR2 is YENEEA in the germline V gene. The ends were cut back, 1 base at V and 5 bases at J, with 3 bases in the middle. The CDR3 spans 11 residues. The CDR3 sequence is CASSLGDEQYF. In nucleotides, the CDR3 is TGTGCCAGCAGCTTAGGGGACGAGCAGTACTTC.

There are a few counts of this clone. The chain carries TRBV7-9 and TRBJ1-3; 9 bases align to TRBD1. The germline V gene encodes CDR1 SEHNR and CDR2 FQNEAQ (reference sequence). The CDR3 extends over 16 amino acids. The junction had 7 bases not matched to a gene; V was cut back by 3 bases and J by 4 bases. The CDR3 sequence: CASSFLGTGSGNTIYF. CDR3 DNA: TGTGCCAGCAGCTTTCTCGGGACAGGGAGCGGAAACACCATATATTTT.

This chain uses TRBV29-1 with TRBJ2-3, with D perhaps matching TRBD2 (5 bases). Germline CDR1 SQVTM, CDR2 ANQGSEA. V was clipped by 7 bases and J by 6 bases, with 17 bases between them. The CDR3 is made up of 13 amino acids. The CDR3 loop reads CSAPRSGMDTQYF. The CDR3 nucleotides are TGCAGCGCCCCCCGGTCGGGAATGGATACGCAGTATTTT.

This clone was observed a few times. This chain uses TRBV18 with TRBJ2-7; tentatively, D is TRBD2 (7 bases). V gave up 0 bases and J gave up 0 bases, with 9 bases separating them. The CDR3 is 15 residues long. CDR1 is KGHSH, CDR2 LQKENI, per germline. In DNA, the CDR3 is TGTGCCAGCTCACCACCAGGGGGGGCCTCCTACGAGCAGTACTTC. Its translation is CASSPPGGASYEQYF. Variable domain in full (rest from reference TRBV18 and TRBJ2-7): NAGVMQNPRHLVRRRGQEARLRCSPMKGHSHVYWYRQLPEEGLKFMVYLQKENIIDESGMPKERFSAEFPKEGPSILRIQQVVRGDSAAYFCASSPPGGASYEQYFGPGTRLTVT.

The chain uses TRBV19 and TRBJ1-6; D not certain. V dropped 4 bases and J dropped 9 bases, with 16 bases sitting between them. Germline V gene lookup returns CDR1 LNHDA and CDR2 SQIVND (reference sequence). The CDR3 is 15 residues long. CDR3 protein: CASSTLITGSSPLHF. CDR3 coding DNA: TGTGCCAGTAGTACCTTAATAACGGGGAGTTCACCCCTCCACTTT.

J is TRBJ2-7 and V is TRBV18; 9 bases align to TRBD1. Germline V gives CDR1 KGHSH, CDR2 LQKENI. The CDR3 runs 14 residues. With V trimmed by 4 bases and J by 6 bases, 7 bases remained unmatched. CDR3 sequence reads: CASSREGQGREQYF. In DNA form, the CDR3 reads TGTGCCAGCTCACGCGAGGGACAGGGCCGCGAGCAGTACTTC.

V is TRBV2 and J is TRBJ2-6, with 7 positions matching TRBD1. The germline gives CDR1 SNHLY, CDR2 FYNNEI. The CDR3 covers 18 residues. V was clipped by 6 bases and J by 0 bases; unmatched bases: 11. The CDR3 reads CASRGLGQVYSGANVLTF. CDR3 in DNA: TGTGCCAGCAGAGGACTTGGACAGGTTTACTCTGGGGCCAACGTCCTGACTTTC.

The chain uses TRBV27 and TRBJ1-2; D is unresolved. Trimming took off 8 bases at V and 8 bases at J, with 9 bases between the two ends. The CDR3 sequence is 10 residues long. Germline values: CDR1 MNHEY, CDR2 SMNVEV (reference sequence). CDR3 DNA: TGTGCCAGCTCGGTCCGGGGCTACACCTTC. Encoded protein: CASSVRGYTF.

V is TRBV7-9 and J is TRBJ2-3; D perhaps matches TRBD1 (6 bases). Germline CDR1 reads SEHNR; CDR2 reads FQNEAQ (reference sequence). The V gene lost 4 bases and the J gene lost 5 bases, with 7 bases spanning the gap. The CDR3 is 12 amino acids. In nucleotides, the CDR3 is TGTGCCAGCAGCTCCAGGGGAGATACGCAGTATTTT. It is translated as CASSSRGDTQYF. Variable domain in full (rest from reference TRBV7-9 and TRBJ2-3): DTGVSQNPRHKITKRGQNVTFRCDPISEHNRLYWYRQTLGQGPEFLTYFQNEAQLEKSRLLSDRFSAERPKGSFSTLEIQRTEQGDSAMYLCASSSRGDTQYFGPGTRLTVL.